A selection of T cell receptor beta chains follows, all from one sample in a study of identical twins. TCRdb independently ran MiXCR on the 5' RACE reads; one entry per CDR3 protein. Of some 500,000 distinct CDR3 sequences listed, approximately 15% are singletons. The sample also formed part of further work on yellow fever vaccine responses in identical twins.

The sample taken for sequencing was CD4+ T cells sorted from blood. Receptors originate from a young woman in good health. The CDR3 runs from the conserved cysteine through the conserved F or W. D genes are given only for firm matches. The size entry is marked missing in some rows and otherwise reads once, few, many or a size class.

TRBJ2-3	TRBV25-1	.	many	TGTGCCAGCAGTGAAGGTGGGACCAACACAGATACGCAGTATTTT	CASSEGGTNTDTQYF
TRBJ2-3	TRBV2	.	.	TGTGCCAGCACCCGGGGGGCTAGCACAGATACGCAGTATTTT	CASTRGASTDTQYF
TRBJ2-5	TRBV5-1	TRBD2	few	TGCGCCAGCAGCCTCAGACTAGCGGGCTTCCAAGAGACCCAGTACTTC	CASSLRLAGFQETQYF
TRBJ2-7	TRBV4-1	TRBD1	once	TGCGCCAGCAGCCAAGAATTGGCTGGACAGGTCCGCGAGCAGTACTTC	CASSQELAGQVREQYF
TRBJ2-6	TRBV20-1	.	.	TGCAGTGCCCAGCAGCCTGGGGCCAACGTCCTGACTTTC	CSAQQPGANVLTF
TRBJ2-3	TRBV10-3	TRBD2	.	TGTGCCATCAGTGGGGCGACTAGCGGTTCTAGCACAGATACGCAGTATTTT	CAISGATSGSSTDTQYF
TRBJ2-1	TRBV7-9	TRBD2	few	TGTGCCAGCAGCTGGACTAGCGGAGGGATATACAATGAGCAGTTCTTC	CASSWTSGGIYNEQFF
TRBJ1-1	TRBV6-1	.	.	TGTGCCAGCAGCAAGCCTCCTGGAGCTGAAGCTTTCTTT	CASSKPPGAEAFF
TRBJ2-7	TRBV14	.	.	TGTGCCAGCAGCCAAGGTCTAGGGGCCACCTACGAGCAGTACTTC	CASSQGLGATYEQYF
TRBJ2-1	TRBV12-3/TRBV12-4	.	many	TGTGCCAGCAGTTTATTTAGCAATGAGCAGTTCTTC	CASSLFSNEQFF
TRBJ1-2	TRBV20-1	.	.	TGCAGTGCTAGGACCAGCAGAAACTACACCTTC	CSARTSRNYTF
TRBJ1-2	TRBV9	.	.	TGTGCCAGCAGCCCAACCGGGACCTCACACTATGGCTACACCTTC	CASSPTGTSHYGYTF
TRBJ2-2	TRBV14	.	few	TGTGCCAGCAGCCCTGGGGCCACCGGGGAGCTGTTTTTT	CASSPGATGELFF
TRBJ1-5	TRBV3-1	TRBD1	.	TGTGCCAGTGGAATGGCCTATCGACAGGGGAATCAGCCCCAGCATTTT	CASGMAYRQGNQPQHF